The 14 T cell receptor beta chains below all came from one sample that was sequenced in a study of Ad26.COV2.S vaccination and SARS-CoV-2 variants. The repertoire was sequenced with immunoSEQ multiplex PCR; TCRdb's copy has only in-frame clones and lacks some. The table has about 350,000 clones, approximately 90% seen once. Treatment indicated: some 19 received Ad26.COV2.S at low or high dose, single or two shots; about 5 received placebo; per-sample allocation not given. Repertoires come from day 63 after the first vaccine or placebo injection. The source was peripheral blood, collected in a trial of Ad26.COV2.S vaccine versus placebo. Every receptor here comes from a person aged 18-60 years who received the Ad26.COV2.S COVID-19 vaccine or a placebo.

The DNA of the CDR3 is TGTGCCAGCAGCTCAGACAGGGGAGGCTACGAGCAGTACTTC. It translates to CASSSDRGGYEQYF. The chain carries TRBV7-2 and TRBJ2-7; TRBD1 aligns across 8 bases. Germline V gives CDR1 SGHTA, CDR2 FQGNSA. The CDR3 contains 14 residues. The V and J ends lost 4 bases and 3 bases, in that order; junction bases with no gene match: 5.

This sequence joins TRBV7-3 and TRBJ2-3; D uncertain. Germline V lookup: CDR1 SGHTA, CDR2 FQGTGA. With 5 bases removed from V and 5 bases from J, the gap between germline ends came to 20 bases. This CDR3 has 16 amino acids. The CDR3 region is CASSPIVTRKGDTQYF. In nucleotides, the CDR3 is TGTGCCAGCAGCCCCATCGTTACACGGAAAGGAGATACGCAGTATTTT.

The V and J genes are TRBV14 and TRBJ2-7; 9 bases map to TRBD2. After removal of 0 bases from V and 1 base from J, the junction contained 7 bases not matched to a gene. Germline V lookup: CDR1 SGHDN, CDR2 FVKESK. The CDR3 has 17 residues. The CDR3 region has the DNA TGTGCCAGCAGCCAAGAGGCCGGACTAGCGTTATCCTACGAGCAGTACTTC. Translating it yields CASSQEAGLALSYEQYF.

This clone was counted only a few times. Other DNA sequences of this sample code for an identical CDR3. CDR3: CASSQDYSSYNEQFF. The CDR3 region has the DNA TGCGCCAGCAGCCAAGATTATAGCTCCTACAATGAGCAGTTCTTC. The chain carries TRBV4-3 and TRBJ2-1; D gene uncertain. The V end lost 0 bases, the J end lost 0 bases, and 6 bases lay between the germline ends. Germline V CDR1 and CDR2: LGHNA, YSLEER. The CDR3 is made up of 15 amino acids.

This clone was counted a single time. The chain uses TRBV7-3 and TRBJ2-1; TRBD2 agrees at 9 bases. The germline gives CDR1 SGHTA, CDR2 FQGTGA. J lost 5 bases, V lost 4 bases, and 6 bases had no gene match. The CDR3 runs 15 residues. The CDR3 sequence: CASSSGLAMDNEQFF. CDR3 DNA: TGTGCCAGCAGCTCCGGACTAGCGATGGACAATGAGCAGTTCTTC.

The chain recombines TRBV7-8 with TRBJ1-2, with a tentative D call TRBD1 (5 bases). Germline V gives CDR1 SGHVS, CDR2 FQNEAQ. The CDR3 spans 17 residues. Trimming removed 4 bases from V and 0 bases from J, with 18 bases in between. The CDR3 region is CASSSGYAQEPNYGYTF. DNA for the CDR3: TGTGCCAGCAGCTCAGGGTATGCTCAGGAGCCTAACTATGGCTACACCTTC. Together with reference TRBV7-8 and TRBJ1-2, the CDR3 gives the full variable domain: GAGVSQSPRYKVAKRGQDVALRCDPISGHVSLFWYQQALGQGPEFLTYFQNEAQLDKSGLPSDRFFAERPEGSVSTLKIQRTQQEDSAVYLCASSSGYAQEPNYGYTFGSGTRLTVV.

This rearrangement joins TRBV10-1 to TRBJ2-3; D is undetermined. Germline CDR1 and CDR2: WNHNN and SYGVQD (reference sequence). The CDR3 spans 15 residues. The V end lost 3 bases, the J end lost 2 bases, and 12 bases lay between the germline ends. Here the CDR3 reads CASSDLLSDTDTQYF. The CDR3 DNA reads TGCGCCAGCAGTGATTTGCTATCAGACACAGATACGCAGTATTTT.

The rearrangement links TRBV7-2 to TRBJ2-3, with 7 bases aligning to TRBD1. J was trimmed by 1 base and V by 5 bases; bases with no gene match: 12. This CDR3 has 17 residues. CDR1 and CDR2 from the germline V gene are SGHTA and FQGNSA. The CDR3 here is CASSLYLTTGGTDTQYF. DNA for the CDR3: TGTGCCAGCAGCCTCTATCTAACAACAGGGGGCACAGATACGCAGTATTTT. The whole variable domain, remainder taken from reference TRBV7-2 and TRBJ2-3, is GAGVSQSPSNKVTEKGKDVELRCDPISGHTALYWYRQSLGQGLEFLIYFQGNSAPDKSGLPSDRFSAERTGGSVSTLTIQRTQQEDSAVYLCASSLYLTTGGTDTQYFGPGTRLTVL.

The chain uses TRBV18 and TRBJ1-5, with D tentatively TRBD1 (5 bases). The CDR3 covers 16 residues. From germline, CDR1 is KGHSH and CDR2 LQKENI. V was shortened by 6 bases and J by 6 bases, with 21 bases between the two germline ends. The CDR3 loop is CASSMRGDQGIQPQHF. CDR3 nucleotides: TGTGCCAGCTCGATGCGGGGGGATCAGGGTATTCAGCCCCAGCATTTT.

V gene TRBV6-2 or TRBV6-3 combines with J gene TRBJ2-7; D is perhaps TRBD2 (6 bases). This CDR3 contains 15 residues. V shed 4 bases and J shed 2 bases, with 15 bases lying between them. The germline CDR1 and CDR2 sequences are MNHEY and SVGEGT. The CDR3 sequence: CASSLAAGLTYEQYF. The DNA for the CDR3 is TGTGCCAGCAGTTTAGCGGCAGGACTAACCTACGAGCAGTACTTC.

This CDR3 reads CASSTTQSTEQYF. DNA for the CDR3: TGTGCCAGCAGTACAACACAAAGCACCGAGCAGTACTTC. The V and J genes are TRBV6-4 and TRBJ2-7; D unclear. The ends were cut back, 5 bases at V and 6 bases at J, with 14 bases in the middle. The CDR3 contains 13 residues. Germline values: CDR1 MRHNA, CDR2 SNTAGT.

The chain links TRBV7-9 to TRBJ2-7, with TRBD2 matching over 12 bases. There are 16 residues in the CDR3. The germline V gene has CDR1 SEHNR and CDR2 FQNEAQ (reference sequence). Trimming removed 4 bases from V and 1 base from J; junction bases left unmatched: 5. The CDR3: CASSSETSGSSYEQYF. The CDR3 nucleotides read TGTGCCAGCAGCTCGGAGACTAGCGGGAGTTCCTACGAGCAGTACTTC. The variable domain in full, completed from reference TRBV7-9 and TRBJ2-7, reads DTGVSQNPRHKITKRGQNVTFRCDPISEHNRLYWYRQTLGQGPEFLTYFQNEAQLEKSRLLSDRFSAERPKGSFSTLEIQRTEQGDSAMYLCASSSETSGSSYEQYFGPGTRLTVT.

This clone was found once. The chain recombines TRBV6-5 with TRBJ1-2, with 7 bases matching TRBD1. Per the germline V gene, CDR1 is MNHEY and CDR2 is SVGAGI. The CDR3 is 15 amino acids. The trim removed 0 bases at V and 5 bases at J, leaving 6 bases unmatched. CDR3 protein: CASSYSQGTEYGYTF. The CDR3 region has the DNA TGTGCCAGCAGTTACTCCCAGGGGACAGAGTATGGCTACACCTTC.

The chain combines TRBV5-1 with TRBJ2-5; the D gene is possibly TRBD2 (6 bases). The CDR3 covers 18 residues. Trimming left V 4 bases short and J 4 bases short, with 26 bases between. In germline, CDR1 is SGHRS, CDR2 YFSETQ. CDR3 sequence reads: CASSPRQGGVGRGETQYF. The CDR3 bases are TGCGCCAGCAGCCCCCGGCAGGGAGGTGTGGGCAGAGGAGAGACCCAGTACTTC.